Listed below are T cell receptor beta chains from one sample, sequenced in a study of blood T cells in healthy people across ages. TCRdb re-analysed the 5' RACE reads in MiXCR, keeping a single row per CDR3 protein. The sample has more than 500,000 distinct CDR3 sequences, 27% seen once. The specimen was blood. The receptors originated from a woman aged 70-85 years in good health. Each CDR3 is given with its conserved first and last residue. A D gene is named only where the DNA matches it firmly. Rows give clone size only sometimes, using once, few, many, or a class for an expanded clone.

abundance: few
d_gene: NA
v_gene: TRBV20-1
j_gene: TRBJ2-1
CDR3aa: CSATDPGSSRGNEQFF
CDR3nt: TGCAGTGCTACTGACCCCGGGTCGTCAAGGGGGAATGAGCAGTTCTTC

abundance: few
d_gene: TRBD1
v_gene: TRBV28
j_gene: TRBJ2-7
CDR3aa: CATLSRGLGQGAYEQYF
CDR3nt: TGTGCCACCCTCTCTCGGGGCTTGGGACAGGGGGCCTACGAGCAGTACTTC

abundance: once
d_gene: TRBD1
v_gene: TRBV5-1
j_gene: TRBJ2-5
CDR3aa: CASSPGTGGLETQYF
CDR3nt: TGCGCCAGCAGCCCAGGGACAGGGGGCTTGGAGACCCAGTACTTC

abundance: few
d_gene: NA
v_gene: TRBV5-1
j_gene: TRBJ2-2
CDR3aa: CASSLGNRGELFF
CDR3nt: TGCGCCAGCAGCTTGGGCAATCGCGGGGAGCTGTTTTTT

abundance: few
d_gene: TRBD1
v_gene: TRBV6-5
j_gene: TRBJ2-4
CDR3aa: CASRTDRGGNIQYF
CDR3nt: TGTGCCAGCAGGACTGACAGGGGAGGAAACATTCAGTACTTC

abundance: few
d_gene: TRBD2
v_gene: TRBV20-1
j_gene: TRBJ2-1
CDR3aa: CSARRGGPLNEQFF
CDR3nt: TGCAGTGCTAGACGGGGGGGGCCTCTCAATGAGCAGTTCTTC

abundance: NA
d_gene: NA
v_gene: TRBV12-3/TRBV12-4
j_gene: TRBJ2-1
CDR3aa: CASSWGYLPNEQFF
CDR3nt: TGTGCCAGCAGTTGGGGGTACCTACCCAATGAGCAGTTCTTC

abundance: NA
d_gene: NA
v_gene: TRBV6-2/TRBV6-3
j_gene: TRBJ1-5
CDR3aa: CASSYSRINQPQHF
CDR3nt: TGTGCCAGCAGTTACTCACGGATCAATCAGCCCCAGCATTTT

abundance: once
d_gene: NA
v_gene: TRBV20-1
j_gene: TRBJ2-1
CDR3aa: CSARGSGTPNYNEQFF
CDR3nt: TGCAGTGCTAGAGGGAGCGGGACACCCAACTACAATGAGCAGTTCTTC

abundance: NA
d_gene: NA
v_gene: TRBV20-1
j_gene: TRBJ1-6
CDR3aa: CSARGNYNSPLHF
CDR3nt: TGCAGTGCCAGGGGAAACTATAATTCACCCCTCCACTTT

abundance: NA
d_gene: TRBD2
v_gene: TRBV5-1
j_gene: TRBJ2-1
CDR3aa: CASSLGRGGFFYNEQFF
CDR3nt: TGCGCCAGCAGCTTGGGGCGGGGGGGTTTCTTCTACAATGAGCAGTTCTTC

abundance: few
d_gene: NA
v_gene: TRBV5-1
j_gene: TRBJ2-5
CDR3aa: CASSATEGGETQYF
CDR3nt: TGCGCCAGCAGCGCGACCGAGGGTGGTGAGACCCAGTACTTC

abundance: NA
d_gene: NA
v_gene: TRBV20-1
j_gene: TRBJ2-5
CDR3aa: CSARVGSQETQYF
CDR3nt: TGCAGTGCTAGAGTAGGGAGCCAAGAGACCCAGTACTTC

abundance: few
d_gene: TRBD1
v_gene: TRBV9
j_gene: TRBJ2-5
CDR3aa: CASSVEGAGTPQETQYF
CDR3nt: TGTGCCAGCAGCGTAGAGGGGGCAGGGACCCCACAAGAGACCCAGTACTTC

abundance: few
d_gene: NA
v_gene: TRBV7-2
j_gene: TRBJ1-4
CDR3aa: CASSRSDWGSEKLFF
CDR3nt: TGTGCCAGCAGCCGGAGTGATTGGGGGAGTGAAAAACTGTTTTTT

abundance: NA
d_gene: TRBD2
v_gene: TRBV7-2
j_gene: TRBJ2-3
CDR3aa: CASSSKGLAVTDTQYF
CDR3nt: TGTGCCAGCAGCTCCAAGGGACTAGCGGTCACAGATACGCAGTATTTT

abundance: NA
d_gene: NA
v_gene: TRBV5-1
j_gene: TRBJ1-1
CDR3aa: CASSLAPALSPEHVTEAFF
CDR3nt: TGCGCCAGCAGCTTGGCCCCCGCCTTAAGCCCCGAACACGTCACTGAAGCTTTCTTT

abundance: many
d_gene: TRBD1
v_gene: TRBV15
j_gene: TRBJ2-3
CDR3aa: CATSRDLGTGGDTQYF
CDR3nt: TGTGCCACCAGCAGAGATCTCGGGACAGGGGGAGATACGCAGTATTTT

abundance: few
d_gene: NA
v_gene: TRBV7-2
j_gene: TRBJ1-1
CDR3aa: CASSFTRNSNTEAFF
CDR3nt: TGTGCCAGCAGCTTTACGAGAAATTCGAACACTGAAGCTTTCTTT

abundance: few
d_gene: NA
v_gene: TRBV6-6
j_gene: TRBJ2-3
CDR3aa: CASSPSEGTDTQYF
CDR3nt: TGTGCCAGCAGTCCTTCTGAGGGGACAGATACGCAGTATTTT

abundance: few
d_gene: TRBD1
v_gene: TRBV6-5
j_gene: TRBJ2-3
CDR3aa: CASSYSGTGVSTDTQYF
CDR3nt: TGTGCCAGCAGTTACTCCGGGACAGGGGTTAGCACAGATACGCAGTATTTT

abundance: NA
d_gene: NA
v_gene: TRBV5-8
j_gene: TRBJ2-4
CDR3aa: CASSSRPRVWDKNIQYF
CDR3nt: TGTGCCAGCAGCTCACGACCCAGGGTTTGGGACAAAAACATTCAGTACTTC

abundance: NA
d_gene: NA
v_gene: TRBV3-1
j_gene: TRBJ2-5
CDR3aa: CASSQVAAQETQYF
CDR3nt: TGTGCCAGCAGCCAAGTGGCAGCCCAAGAGACCCAGTACTTC

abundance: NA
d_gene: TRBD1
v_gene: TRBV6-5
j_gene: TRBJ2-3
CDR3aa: CASSDRAGSDTQYF
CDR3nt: TGTGCCAGCAGTGACAGGGCCGGTTCAGATACGCAGTATTTT

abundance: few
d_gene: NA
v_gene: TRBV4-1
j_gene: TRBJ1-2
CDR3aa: CASSQDGGPPYYGYTF
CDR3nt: TGCGCCAGCAGCCAAGATGGGGGGCCTCCGTACTATGGCTACACCTTC

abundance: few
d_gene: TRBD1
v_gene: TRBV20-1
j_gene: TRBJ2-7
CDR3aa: CSAREDRGQYF
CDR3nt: TGCAGTGCTAGAGAAGACAGGGGGCAGTACTTC

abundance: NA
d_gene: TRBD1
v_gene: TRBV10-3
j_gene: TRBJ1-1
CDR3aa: CAISNAGTGERAEAFF
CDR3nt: TGTGCCATCAGTAACGCCGGGACAGGGGAGAGGGCTGAAGCTTTCTTT

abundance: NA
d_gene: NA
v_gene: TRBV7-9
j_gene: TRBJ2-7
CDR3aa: CAIRDGLSYEQYF
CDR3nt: TGTGCCATCAGAGACGGGTTGAGTTACGAGCAGTACTTC

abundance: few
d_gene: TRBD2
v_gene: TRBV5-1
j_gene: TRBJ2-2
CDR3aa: CASSLGDGTSGGTGELFF
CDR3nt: TGCGCCAGCAGCTTGGGCGACGGGACTAGCGGGGGGACCGGGGAGCTGTTTTTT

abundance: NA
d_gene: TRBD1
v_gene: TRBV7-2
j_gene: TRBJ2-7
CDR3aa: CASSLAARFGTGHYEQYF
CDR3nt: TGTGCCAGCAGCTTAGCGGCGAGATTCGGGACAGGGCACTACGAGCAGTACTTC

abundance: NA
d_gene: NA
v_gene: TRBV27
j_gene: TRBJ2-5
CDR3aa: CASSRDWIDQETQYF
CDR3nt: TGTGCCAGCAGCCGGGACTGGATTGACCAAGAGACCCAGTACTTC